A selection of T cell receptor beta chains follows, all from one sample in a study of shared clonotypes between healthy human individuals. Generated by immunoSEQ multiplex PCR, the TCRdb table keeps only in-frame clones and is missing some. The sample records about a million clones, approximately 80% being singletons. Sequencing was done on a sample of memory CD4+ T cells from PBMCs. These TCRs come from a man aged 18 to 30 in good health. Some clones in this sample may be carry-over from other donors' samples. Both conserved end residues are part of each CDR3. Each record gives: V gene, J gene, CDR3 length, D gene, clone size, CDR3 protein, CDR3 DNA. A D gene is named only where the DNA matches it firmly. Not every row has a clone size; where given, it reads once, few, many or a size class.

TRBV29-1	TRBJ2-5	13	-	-	CSVVAKFQETQYF	TGCAGCGTTGTGGCCAAGTTCCAAGAGACCCAGTACTTC
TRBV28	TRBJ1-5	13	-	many	CASSLDSNQPQHF	TGTGCCAGCAGTCTAGACAGCAATCAGCCCCAGCATTTT
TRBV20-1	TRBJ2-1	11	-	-	CSARGKNEQFF	TGCAGTGCTAGGGGGAAAAATGAGCAGTTCTTC
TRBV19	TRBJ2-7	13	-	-	CASGPGPSAEQYF	TGTGCCAGTGGACCGGGACCCTCGGCCGAGCAGTACTTC
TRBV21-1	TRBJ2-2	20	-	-	CASSKEPGAGGKANTGELFF	TGTGCCAGCAGCAAAGAACCGGGAGCGGGCGGGAAGGCGAACACCGGGGAGCTGTTTTTT
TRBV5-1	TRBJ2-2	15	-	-	CASSLRPSNTGELFF	TGCGCCAGCAGCTTGCGGCCATCAAACACCGGGGAGCTGTTTTTT
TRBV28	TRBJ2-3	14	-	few	CASSPHPARDTQYF	TGTGCCAGCAGCCCTCATCCCGCGCGAGATACGCAGTATTTT
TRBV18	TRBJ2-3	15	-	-	CASSPRSGSTDTQYF	TGTGCCAGCTCACCACGGAGCGGGAGCACAGATACGCAGTATTTT
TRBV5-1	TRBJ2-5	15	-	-	CASSLADGWQETQYF	TGCGCCAGCAGCTTGGCCGACGGGTGGCAAGAGACCCAGTACTTC
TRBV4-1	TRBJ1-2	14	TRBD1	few	CASSQGTGMGGYTF	TGCGCCAGCAGCCAAGGGACAGGGATGGGTGGCTACACCTTC
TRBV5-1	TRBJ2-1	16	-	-	CASSLFTAELGNEQFF	TGCGCCAGCAGCTTATTTACTGCGGAGTTGGGGAATGAGCAGTTCTTC
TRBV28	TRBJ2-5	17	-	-	CASSSPGRRRGQETQYF	TGTGCCAGCAGTTCCCCCGGGCGCCGTAGGGGGCAAGAGACCCAGTACTTC
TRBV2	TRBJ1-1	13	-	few	CASSEDSGTEAFF	TGTGCCAGCAGTGAGGACAGCGGGACTGAAGCTTTCTTT
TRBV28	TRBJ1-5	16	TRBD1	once	CASSSPGTALNQPQHF	TGTGCCAGCAGTTCACCCGGGACAGCGCTTAATCAGCCCCAGCATTTT
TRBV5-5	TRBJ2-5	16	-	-	CASSLLGVGLGETQYF	TGTGCCAGCAGCTTGCTCGGGGTGGGGCTCGGTGAGACCCAGTACTTC
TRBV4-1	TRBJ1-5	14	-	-	CASSYGTRNQPQHF	TGCGCCAGCAGCTACGGGACTCGCAATCAGCCCCAGCATTTT
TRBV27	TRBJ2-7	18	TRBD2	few	CASSPGLAGGPVVYEQYF	TGTGCCAGCAGTCCGGGACTAGCGGGAGGGCCTGTTGTCTACGAGCAGTACTTC
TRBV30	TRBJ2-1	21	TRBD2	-	CAWSPRLGSGRWTQSYNEQFF	TGTGCCTGGAGTCCCCGGTTGGGTAGCGGGAGGTGGACCCAGTCCTACAATGAGCAGTTCTTC
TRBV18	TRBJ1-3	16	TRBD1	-	CASSPIQGAPGNTIYF	TGTGCCAGCTCACCCATACAGGGGGCGCCCGGAAACACCATATATTTT
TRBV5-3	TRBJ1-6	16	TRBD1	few	CARSQPGTEYNSPLHF	TGTGCCAGAAGTCAGCCCGGGACAGAATATAATTCACCCCTCCACTTT
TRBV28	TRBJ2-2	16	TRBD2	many	CASSLMGLAGAGELFF	TGTGCCAGCAGTTTAATGGGACTAGCGGGAGCTGGGGAGCTGTTTTTT
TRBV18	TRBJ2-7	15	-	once	CASSPTQLRGYEQYF	TGTGCCAGCTCACCCACCCAACTACGGGGCTACGAGCAGTACTTC
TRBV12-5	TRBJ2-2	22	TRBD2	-	CASGLAPGLAVLRPLNTGELFF	TGTGCTAGTGGTTTGGCCCCGGGACTAGCGGTACTACGTCCTCTGAACACCGGGGAGCTGTTTTTT
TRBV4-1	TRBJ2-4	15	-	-	CASSHGALAKNIQYF	TGCGCCAGCAGCCATGGAGCACTAGCCAAAAACATTCAGTACTTC
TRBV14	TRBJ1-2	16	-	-	CASSQGGGQTIYGYTF	TGTGCCAGCAGCCAAGGGGGAGGACAGACGATCTATGGCTACACCTTC
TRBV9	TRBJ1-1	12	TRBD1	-	CASSGSGGRAFF	TGTGCCAGCAGCGGGTCAGGGGGTCGAGCTTTCTTT
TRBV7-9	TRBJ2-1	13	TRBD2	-	CASSTQRETEQFF	TGTGCCAGCAGCACTCAGCGGGAGACAGAGCAGTTCTTC
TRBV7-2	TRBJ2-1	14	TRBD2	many	CASSLTSGRYEQFF	TGTGCCAGCAGCTTAACTAGCGGGAGATATGAGCAGTTCTTC
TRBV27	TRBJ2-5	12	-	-	CASGDLQETQYF	TGTGCCAGCGGGGACTTACAAGAGACCCAGTACTTC
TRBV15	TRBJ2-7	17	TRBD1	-	CATSRELGTGEIDEQYF	TGTGCCACCAGCAGAGAATTAGGGACAGGGGAAATCGACGAGCAGTACTTC
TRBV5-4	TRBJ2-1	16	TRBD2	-	CASSLRGDYAGREQFF	TGTGCCAGCAGCCTGAGAGGGGACTATGCTGGTAGGGAGCAGTTCTTC
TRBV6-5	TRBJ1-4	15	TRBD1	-	CASSRAGTGNEKLFF	TGTGCCAGCAGCCGAGCCGGGACAGGAAATGAAAAACTGTTTTTT
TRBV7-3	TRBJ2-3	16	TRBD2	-	CASSFGASGWTDTQYF	TGTGCCAGCAGCTTCGGGGCTAGCGGGTGGACAGATACGCAGTATTTT
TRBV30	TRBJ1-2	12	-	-	CAWSRGIYGYTF	TGTGCCTGGAGTAGAGGGATCTATGGCTACACCTTC
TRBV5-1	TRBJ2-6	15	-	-	CASSLALSGANVLTF	TGCGCCAGCAGCTTGGCCCTCTCTGGGGCCAACGTCCTGACTTTC
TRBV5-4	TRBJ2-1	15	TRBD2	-	CASSQTSGGYNEQFF	TGTGCCAGCAGCCAGACTAGCGGGGGCTACAATGAGCAGTTCTTC
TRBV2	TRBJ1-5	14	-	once	CASSLDRRDQPQHF	TGTGCCAGCAGTCTCGACAGACGGGATCAGCCCCAGCATTTT
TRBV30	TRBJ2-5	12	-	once	CAWSVLVGAQYF	TGTGCCTGGAGTGTACTGGTGGGGGCCCAGTACTTC
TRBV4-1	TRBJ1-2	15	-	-	CASSPGQETNYGYTF	TGCGCCAGCAGCCCGGGGCAGGAGACAAACTATGGCTACACCTTC
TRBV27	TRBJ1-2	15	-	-	CASRQNRDPNYGYTF	TGTGCCAGCAGGCAAAACCGGGACCCTAACTATGGCTACACCTTC
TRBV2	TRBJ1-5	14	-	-	CASSGLYQSEPQHF	TGTGCCAGCAGCGGACTATACCAATCAGAGCCCCAGCATTTT